These T cell receptor beta chains were read from a single sample in a study of post-analysis software for immune sequencing data. In TCRdb, the PCR reads were re-called with MiXCR into one record per CDR3 protein. The sample records about 570,000 distinct CDR3 sequences, around 31% being singletons. The sequenced sample consisted of blood. All receptors derive from a girl aged 2 to 17 with multiple sclerosis. Both conserved end residues are part of each CDR3. D genes are given only for firm matches. Not every row has a clone size; where given, it reads once, few, many or a size class.

J gene,clone size,CDR3 length,D gene,V gene,CDR3 DNA,CDR3 protein
TRBJ2-1,few,12,-,TRBV11-2,TGTGCCAGCAGCCATGGGGTCGTAGAGGTGTTCTTC,CASSHGVVEVFF
TRBJ2-5,-,14,TRBD1,TRBV27,TGTGCCAGCATGGAAGGGGGCAAGCAAGAGACCCAGTACTTC,CASMEGGKQETQYF
TRBJ1-1,-,15,-,TRBV12-3/TRBV12-4,TGTGCCAGCAGTTTGATTGGCGGGGCGGCGGCTGAAGCTTTCTTT,CASSLIGGAAAEAFF
TRBJ2-5,few,17,TRBD1,TRBV7-9,TGTGCCAGCAGCTCCGGGACAGGGTTCGCGGCTCAAGAGACCCAGTACTTC,CASSSGTGFAAQETQYF
TRBJ2-7,few,16,TRBD1,TRBV27,TGTGCCAGCAGCTTAACCCCCGGGACAGCATCCCACGAGCAGTACTTC,CASSLTPGTASHEQYF
TRBJ1-1,few,14,-,TRBV6-5,TGTGCCAGCAAAAAAGGCCGACAGATCAATGAAGCTTTCTTT,CASKKGRQINEAFF
TRBJ2-3,few,15,TRBD2,TRBV29-1,TGCAGCGTTGACAAAGCGGGGGGGAGCACAGATACGCAGTATTTT,CSVDKAGGSTDTQYF
TRBJ2-5,-,14,-,TRBV9,TGTGCCAGCAGCGTATTAGGGGGGGAAGAGACCCAGTACTTC,CASSVLGGEETQYF
TRBJ2-5,-,16,TRBD2,TRBV20-1,TGCAGTGCTAGGCCGCCTAGCGGGGGGTCCTACAATGAGCAGTACTTC,CSARPPSGGSYNEQYF
TRBJ1-1,-,15,TRBD1,TRBV10-3,TGTGCCATCAGTGATGGGACAGGTTTGAACACTGAAGCTTTCTTT,CAISDGTGLNTEAFF
TRBJ1-5,-,11,-,TRBV12-3/TRBV12-4,TGTGCCAGCAGTTTACGTCAGACCCAGCATTTT,CASSLRQTQHF
TRBJ2-4,-,16,-,TRBV5-5,TGTGCCAGCTTACCGCGTTTAGGGGTAGCCAAAAACATTCAGTACTTC,CASLPRLGVAKNIQYF
TRBJ2-7,-,12,-,TRBV28,TGTGCCAGTGGAATGGGTTCCTACGAGCAGTACTTC,CASGMGSYEQYF
TRBJ2-1,-,17,-,TRBV10-3,TGTGCCATCGGCGTTAGAGGTGCCGTCGATTCCTACAATGAGCAGTTCTTC,CAIGVRGAVDSYNEQFF
TRBJ2-3,-,15,TRBD2,TRBV2,TGTGCCAGCAGTGTCCCGGGGGGGATAGGAGATACGCAGTATTTT,CASSVPGGIGDTQYF
TRBJ2-7,-,14,-,TRBV20-1,TGCAGTGCTAGAGATCCGGGCAGGGTGGCCGAGCAGTACTTC,CSARDPGRVAEQYF
TRBJ2-7,few,13,TRBD1,TRBV27,TGTGCCAGCAGTCTCCGACAGGGCCACGAGCAGTACTTC,CASSLRQGHEQYF
TRBJ1-1,few,14,-,TRBV4-1,TGCGCCAGCAGCCAAGATGTCGGATGGGCTGAAGCTTTCTTT,CASSQDVGWAEAFF
TRBJ2-1,few,14,-,TRBV7-9,TGTGCCAGCAGCCTATCACAGGTTGGGGATGAGCAGTTCTTC,CASSLSQVGDEQFF
TRBJ1-4,few,14,-,TRBV5-1,TGCGCCAGCAGCTTGGGGCCCACATTGGTTGAACTGTTTTTT,CASSLGPTLVELFF
TRBJ1-5,few,14,-,TRBV20-1,TGCAGTGCTAGAGATCTGGGGAATAGTCAGCCCCAGCATTTT,CSARDLGNSQPQHF
TRBJ2-3,many,15,-,TRBV6-5,TGTGCCAGCAGTTACACCGGGGCTAGCACAGATACGCAGTATTTT,CASSYTGASTDTQYF
TRBJ2-1,-,12,-,TRBV6-2/TRBV6-3,TGTGCCAGCAAACTTATTCGGGGTGAGCAGTTCTTC,CASKLIRGEQFF
TRBJ1-2,-,16,-,TRBV6-5,TGTGCCAGCAGTTACTGGGGTCAGGGGTCGGGAATTGGCTACACCTTC,CASSYWGQGSGIGYTF
TRBJ1-6,-,12,-,TRBV12-3/TRBV12-4,TGTGCCAGCAGTTTAGCGTTGTCACCCCTCCACTTT,CASSLALSPLHF
TRBJ1-2,few,12,TRBD1,TRBV29-1,TGCAGCGTGGCGGGACAGTACTATGGCTACACCTTC,CSVAGQYYGYTF
TRBJ2-2,-,14,TRBD1,TRBV6-6,TGTGCCAGCAGTCGTCAGGGGGACACCGGGGAGCTGTTTTTT,CASSRQGDTGELFF
TRBJ2-7,few,11,TRBD2,TRBV6-1,TGTGCCAGCGGGGGACTAGCATTTCAGTACTTC,CASGGLAFQYF
TRBJ2-7,-,16,-,TRBV7-9,TGTGCCAGCAGCTTCTTACGGGCAGGGTCTTCCTACGAGCAGTACTTC,CASSFLRAGSSYEQYF
TRBJ1-2,-,15,-,TRBV7-9,TGTGCCAGCAGCTTAGGAATGGTGGGAAACTATGGCTACACCTTC,CASSLGMVGNYGYTF
TRBJ2-1,-,17,TRBD2,TRBV3-1,TGTGCCAGCAGCCAAGTTCTCGCGGGGGGCTCCTACAATGAGCAGTTCTTC,CASSQVLAGGSYNEQFF
TRBJ2-2,few,12,TRBD1,TRBV10-1,TGCGCCAGGACAGGGTATCCCGGGGAGCTGTTTTTT,CARTGYPGELFF
TRBJ1-1,-,14,TRBD1,TRBV5-1,TGCGCCAGCAGCCCGACAGGGGGCATCACTGAAGCTTTCTTT,CASSPTGGITEAFF
TRBJ1-2,-,14,-,TRBV9,TGTGCCAGCACCGACGGCAGGGGCAACTATGGCTACACCTTC,CASTDGRGNYGYTF
TRBJ2-7,-,15,-,TRBV12-3/TRBV12-4,TGTGCCAGCAGTCCGGGGGACAAGTCGCGGAACGAGCAGTACTTC,CASSPGDKSRNEQYF
TRBJ2-1,few,14,-,TRBV5-1,TGCGCCAGCAGCTCTGGACAGTTAAACAATGAGCAGTTCTTC,CASSSGQLNNEQFF
TRBJ2-3,-,18,TRBD2,TRBV5-5,TGTGCCAGCAGCATTTCTAGCGGGGTGGGACTTAGCACAGATACGCAGTATTTT,CASSISSGVGLSTDTQYF
TRBJ2-7,few,15,-,TRBV20-1,TGCAGTGCTCGACCTCTAGGGGGGTTATCCTACGAGCAGTACTTC,CSARPLGGLSYEQYF
TRBJ2-5,-,16,TRBD2,TRBV5-1,TGCGCCAGCAGTTACGCGGGACTAGCGGGGGAAGAGACCCAGTACTTC,CASSYAGLAGEETQYF
TRBJ1-1,-,14,TRBD1,TRBV19,TGTGCCAGTAGTATAGGGACAGGGAACACTGAAGCTTTCTTT,CASSIGTGNTEAFF
TRBJ2-5,-,16,TRBD2,TRBV3-1,TGTGCCAGCAGCCAAGCAGCGCCGGGGGGATACGAGACCCAGTACTTC,CASSQAAPGGYETQYF
TRBJ2-6,-,15,-,TRBV7-9,TGTGCCAGCAGCTCGAGAGCCTCTGGGGCCAACGTCCTGACTTTC,CASSSRASGANVLTF
TRBJ1-1,few,15,-,TRBV9,TGTGCCAGCAGCGTAGCAGGGGCGCACAACACTGAAGCTTTCTTT,CASSVAGAHNTEAFF
TRBJ2-7,few,14,-,TRBV5-1,TGCGCCAGCAGCGTGGACACCTTCTCCTACGAGCAGTACTTC,CASSVDTFSYEQYF
TRBJ2-5,-,13,-,TRBV20-1,TGCAGTGCTAGAGTCGTGGCGGAAGAGACCCAGTACTTC,CSARVVAEETQYF
TRBJ2-5,many,16,-,TRBV5-1,TGCGCCAGCAGCATGGGGGGCTGGAAAGCCCAAGAGACCCAGTACTTC,CASSMGGWKAQETQYF
TRBJ2-7,few,15,TRBD2,TRBV3-1,TGTGCCAGCAGCCAAACTAGCGGGGGCACCTACGAGCAGTACTTC,CASSQTSGGTYEQYF
TRBJ2-7,-,15,-,TRBV20-1,TGCAGTGCTAAATCTATGAACGGCGGCTCCTACGAGCAGTACTTC,CSAKSMNGGSYEQYF
TRBJ2-1,many,18,-,TRBV24-1,TGTGCCACCAGTGATTTGTACTCCGGGACCAATCGGGACAATGAGCAGTTCTTC,CATSDLYSGTNRDNEQFF
TRBJ1-2,-,16,TRBD1,TRBV6-1,TGTGCCAGCAGTGACCACAGATACAGGGGGACCTATGGCTACACCTTC,CASSDHRYRGTYGYTF
TRBJ2-5,-,16,-,TRBV5-1,TGCGCCAGCAGCTTGGTTAGTCTAGCGCTACAAGAGACCCAGTACTTC,CASSLVSLALQETQYF
TRBJ2-1,-,13,-,TRBV6-5,TGTGCCAGCAGCCCCCTCGGGGAGGATGAGCAGTTCTTC,CASSPLGEDEQFF
TRBJ2-1,-,15,TRBD1,TRBV9,TGTGCCAGCGGCGGTCCGGGACAGGGGGGTGTTGAGCAGTTCTTC,CASGGPGQGGVEQFF